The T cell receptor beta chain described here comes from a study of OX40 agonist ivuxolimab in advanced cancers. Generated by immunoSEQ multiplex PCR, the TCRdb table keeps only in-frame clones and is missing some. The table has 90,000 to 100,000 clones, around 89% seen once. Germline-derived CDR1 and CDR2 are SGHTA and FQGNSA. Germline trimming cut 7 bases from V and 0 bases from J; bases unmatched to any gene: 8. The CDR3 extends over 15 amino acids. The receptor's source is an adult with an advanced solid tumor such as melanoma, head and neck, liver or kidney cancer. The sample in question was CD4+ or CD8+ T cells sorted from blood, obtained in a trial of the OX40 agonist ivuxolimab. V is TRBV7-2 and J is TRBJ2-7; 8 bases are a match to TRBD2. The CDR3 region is CASMLLAAFSYEQYF. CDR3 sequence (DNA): TGTGCCAGCATGCTACTAGCGGCCTTCTCCTACGAGCAGTACTTC.